This T cell receptor (beta chain) was captured in a study of cytomegalovirus exposure and HLA in healthy donors. Trimming took 6 bases from V and 1 from J, leaving 8 bases between them. The CDR3 consists of 13 residues. CDR1 is SNHLY and CDR2 is FYNNEI in the germline V gene. Researchers ran the PCR with 60 Vbeta and 13 Jbeta primers. TCRdb's table, derived via immunoSEQ multiplex PCR, lists solely in-frame clones and lacks some. The repertoire consists of fewer than 130,000 clones, with about three quarters occurring once and the leading ten covering just under 3%. In regard to this clone: Its matching antigen is unknown.

Study-level points and caveats: For most TCR sequences rarity was the rule, although some public TCRs occurred in many donors. Data from an earlier analysis indicated that most TCR beta V segments were productive either about 90% or about 30% of the time. TCR beta chains numbering some 160 were designated cytomegalovirus-associated. Later on, a genetic analysis was performed. It linked a missense variant in DCLRE1C with V- and J-gene trimming of TCR beta.

V gene TRBV2 combines with J gene TRBJ2-3; D ambiguous. The sequence was collected from a woman in her fifties or sixties in good health and CMV-seropositive. Material for sequencing was PBMCs. CDR3 sequence: CASSAVGTDTQYF. CDR3 bases: TGTGCCAGCAGCGCAGTTGGCACAGATACGCAGTATTTT.